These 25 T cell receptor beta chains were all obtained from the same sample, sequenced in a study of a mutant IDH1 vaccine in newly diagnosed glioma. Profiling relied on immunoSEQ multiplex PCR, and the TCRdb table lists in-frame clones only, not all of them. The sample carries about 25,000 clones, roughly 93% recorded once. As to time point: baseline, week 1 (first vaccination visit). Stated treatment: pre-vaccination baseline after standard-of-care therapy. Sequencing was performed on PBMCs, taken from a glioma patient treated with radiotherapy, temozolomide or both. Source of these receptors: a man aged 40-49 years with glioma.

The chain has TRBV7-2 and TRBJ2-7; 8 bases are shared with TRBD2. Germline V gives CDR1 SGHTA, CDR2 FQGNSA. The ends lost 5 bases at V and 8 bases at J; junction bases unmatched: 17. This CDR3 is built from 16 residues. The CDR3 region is CASSLIPGLVVQQQYF. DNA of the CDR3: TGTGCCAGCAGCCTGATCCCGGGACTAGTAGTCCAGCAGCAGTACTTC. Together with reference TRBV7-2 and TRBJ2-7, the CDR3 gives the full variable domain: GAGVSQSPSNKVTEKGKDVELRCDPISGHTALYWYRQSLGQGLEFLIYFQGNSAPDKSGLPSDRFSAERTGGSVSTLTIQRTQQEDSAVYLCASSLIPGLVVQQQYFGPGTRLTVT.

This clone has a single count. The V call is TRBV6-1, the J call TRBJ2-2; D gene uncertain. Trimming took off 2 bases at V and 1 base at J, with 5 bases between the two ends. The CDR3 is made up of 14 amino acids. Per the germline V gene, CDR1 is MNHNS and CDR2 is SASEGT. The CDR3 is CASSELGNTGELFF. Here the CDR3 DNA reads TGTGCCAGCAGTGAACTGGGGAACACCGGGGAGCTGTTTTTT.

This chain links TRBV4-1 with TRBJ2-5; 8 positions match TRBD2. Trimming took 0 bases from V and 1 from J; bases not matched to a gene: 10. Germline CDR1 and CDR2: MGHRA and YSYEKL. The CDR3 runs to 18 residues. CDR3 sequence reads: CASSQDALSGSPQETQYF. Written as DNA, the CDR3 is TGCGCCAGCAGCCAAGATGCCCTCAGCGGGAGCCCCCAAGAGACCCAGTACTTC.

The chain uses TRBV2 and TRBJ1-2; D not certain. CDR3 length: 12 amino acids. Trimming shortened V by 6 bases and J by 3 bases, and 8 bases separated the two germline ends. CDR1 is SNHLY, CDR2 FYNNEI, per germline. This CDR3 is CASRIEDYGYTF. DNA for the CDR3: TGTGCCAGCAGGATCGAGGACTATGGCTACACCTTC.

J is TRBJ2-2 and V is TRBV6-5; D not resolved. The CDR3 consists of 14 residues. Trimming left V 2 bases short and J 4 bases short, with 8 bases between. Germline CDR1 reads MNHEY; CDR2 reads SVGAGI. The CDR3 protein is CASSYRVVTGELFF. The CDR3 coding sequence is TGTGCCAGCAGTTACCGAGTGGTCACCGGGGAGCTGTTTTTT.

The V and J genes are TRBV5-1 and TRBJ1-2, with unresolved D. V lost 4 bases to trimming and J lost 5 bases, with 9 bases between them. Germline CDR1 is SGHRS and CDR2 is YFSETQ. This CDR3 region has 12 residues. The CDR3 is CASSGSHYGYTF. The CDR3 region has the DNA TGCGCCAGCAGCGGGAGTCATTATGGCTACACCTTC.

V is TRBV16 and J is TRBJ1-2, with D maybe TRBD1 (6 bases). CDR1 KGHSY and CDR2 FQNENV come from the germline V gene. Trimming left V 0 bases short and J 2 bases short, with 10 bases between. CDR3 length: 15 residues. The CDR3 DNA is TGTGCCAGCAGCCAATCCGGACAGCCGAACTATGGCTACACCTTC. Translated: CASSQSGQPNYGYTF.

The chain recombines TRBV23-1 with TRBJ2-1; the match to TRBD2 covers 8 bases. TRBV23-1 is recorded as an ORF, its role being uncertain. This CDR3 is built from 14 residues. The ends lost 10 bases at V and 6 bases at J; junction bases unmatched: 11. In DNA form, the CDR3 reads TGCGCCACCCACGGGAGGGGACGAGGCAATGAGCAGTTCTTC. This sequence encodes CATHGRGRGNEQFF.

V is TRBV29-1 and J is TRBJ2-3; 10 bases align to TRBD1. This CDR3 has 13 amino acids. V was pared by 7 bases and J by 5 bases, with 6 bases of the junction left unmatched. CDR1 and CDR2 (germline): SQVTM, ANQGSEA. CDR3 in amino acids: CSAFDRGRDTQYF. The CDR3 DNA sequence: TGCAGCGCCTTTGACAGGGGGCGAGATACGCAGTATTTT.

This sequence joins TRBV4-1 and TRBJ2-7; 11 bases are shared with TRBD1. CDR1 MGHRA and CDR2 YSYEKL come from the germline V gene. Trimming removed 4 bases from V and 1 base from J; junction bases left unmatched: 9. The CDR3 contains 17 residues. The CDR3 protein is CASSRHWGTGGSYEQYF. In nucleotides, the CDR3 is TGCGCCAGCAGCCGTCACTGGGGGACAGGGGGTTCCTACGAGCAGTACTTC.

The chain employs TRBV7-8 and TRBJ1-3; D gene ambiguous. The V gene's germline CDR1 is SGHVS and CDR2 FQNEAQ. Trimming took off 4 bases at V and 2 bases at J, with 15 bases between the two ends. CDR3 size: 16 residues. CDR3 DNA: TGTGCCAGCAGCTGGGCCGCAGTATCGACTGGAAACACCATATATTTT. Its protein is CASSWAAVSTGNTIYF.

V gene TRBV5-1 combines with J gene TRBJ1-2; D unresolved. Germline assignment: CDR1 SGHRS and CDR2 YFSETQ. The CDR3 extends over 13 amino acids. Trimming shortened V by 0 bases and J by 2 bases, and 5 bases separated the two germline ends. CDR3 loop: CASSLVRNYGYTF. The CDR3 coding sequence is TGCGCCAGCAGCTTGGTTAGGAACTATGGCTACACCTTC.

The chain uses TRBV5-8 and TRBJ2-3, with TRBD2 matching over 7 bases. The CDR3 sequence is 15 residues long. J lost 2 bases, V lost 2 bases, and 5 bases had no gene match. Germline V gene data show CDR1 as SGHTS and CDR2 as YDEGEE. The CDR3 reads CASSFGGLDTDTQYF. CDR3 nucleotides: TGTGCCAGCAGCTTCGGGGGGTTGGACACAGATACGCAGTATTTT.

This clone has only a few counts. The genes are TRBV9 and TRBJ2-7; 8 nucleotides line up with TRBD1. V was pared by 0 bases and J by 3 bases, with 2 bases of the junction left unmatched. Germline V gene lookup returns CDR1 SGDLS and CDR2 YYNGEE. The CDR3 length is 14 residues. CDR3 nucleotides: TGTGCCAGCAGCGTAGAAGGGACAGGCTACGAGCAGTACTTC. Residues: CASSVEGTGYEQYF.

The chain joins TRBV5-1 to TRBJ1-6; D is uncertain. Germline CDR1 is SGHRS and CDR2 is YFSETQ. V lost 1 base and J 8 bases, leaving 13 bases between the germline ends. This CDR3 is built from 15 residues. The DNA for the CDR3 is TGCGCCAGCAGCTTGCGGGCGGGGATAGATTCACCCCTCCACTTT. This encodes CASSLRAGIDSPLHF.

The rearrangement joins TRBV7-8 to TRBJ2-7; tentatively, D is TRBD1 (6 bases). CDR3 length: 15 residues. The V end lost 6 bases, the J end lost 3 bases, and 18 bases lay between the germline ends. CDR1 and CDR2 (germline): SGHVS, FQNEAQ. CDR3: CASSQLGGKGYEQYF. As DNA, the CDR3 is TGTGCCAGCAGTCAACTAGGGGGAAAAGGCTACGAGCAGTACTTC.

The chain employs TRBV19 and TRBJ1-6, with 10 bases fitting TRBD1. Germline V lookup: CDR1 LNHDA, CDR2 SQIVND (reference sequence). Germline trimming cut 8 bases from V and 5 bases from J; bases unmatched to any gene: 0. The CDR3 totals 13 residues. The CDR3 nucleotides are TGTGCCAGTGGGACAGGGGATAATTCACCCCTCCACTTT. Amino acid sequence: CASGTGDNSPLHF.

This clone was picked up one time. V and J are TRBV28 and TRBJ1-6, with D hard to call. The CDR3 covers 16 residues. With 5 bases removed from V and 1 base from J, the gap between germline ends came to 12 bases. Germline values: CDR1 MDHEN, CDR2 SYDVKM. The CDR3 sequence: CASSPREGSYNSPLHF. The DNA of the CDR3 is TGTGCCAGCAGTCCTCGCGAAGGGTCCTATAATTCACCCCTCCACTTT.

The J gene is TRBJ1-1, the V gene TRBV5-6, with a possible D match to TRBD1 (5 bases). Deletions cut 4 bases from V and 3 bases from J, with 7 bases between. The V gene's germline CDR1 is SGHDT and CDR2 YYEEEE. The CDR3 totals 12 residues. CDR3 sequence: CASSEGDTEAFF. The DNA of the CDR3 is TGTGCCAGCAGCGAAGGGGACACTGAAGCTTTCTTT.

The CDR3 DNA reads as TGTGCCAGTAGTGAAGGAAGGCCCCAGCATTTT. Protein sequence: CASSEGRPQHF. J is TRBJ1-5 and V is TRBV19; no reliable D call. The CDR3 spans 11 residues. Trimming removed 5 bases at V and 9 bases at J, with 8 bases between. Germline values: CDR1 LNHDA, CDR2 SQIVND (reference sequence).

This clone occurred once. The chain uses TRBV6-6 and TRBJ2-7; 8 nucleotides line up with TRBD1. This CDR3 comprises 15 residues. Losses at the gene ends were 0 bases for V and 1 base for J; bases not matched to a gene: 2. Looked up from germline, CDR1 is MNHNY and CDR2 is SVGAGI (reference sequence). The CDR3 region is CASSYSWTGSYEQYF. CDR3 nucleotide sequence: TGTGCCAGCAGTTACTCCTGGACAGGGTCCTACGAGCAGTACTTC.

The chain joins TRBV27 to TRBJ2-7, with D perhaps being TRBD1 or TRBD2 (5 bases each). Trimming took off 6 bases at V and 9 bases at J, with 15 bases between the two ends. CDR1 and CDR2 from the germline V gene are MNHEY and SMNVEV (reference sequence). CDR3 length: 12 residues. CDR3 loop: CASSPSGGSQYF. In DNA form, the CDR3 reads TGTGCCAGCAGCCCCAGTGGGGGTTCGCAGTACTTC.

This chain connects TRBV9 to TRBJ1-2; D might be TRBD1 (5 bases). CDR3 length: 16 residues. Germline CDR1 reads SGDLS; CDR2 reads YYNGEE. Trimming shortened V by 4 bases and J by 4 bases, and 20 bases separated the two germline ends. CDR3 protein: CASSSWSGEGTYGYTF. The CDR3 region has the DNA TGTGCCAGCAGCTCGTGGAGCGGCGAGGGGACCTATGGCTACACCTTC.

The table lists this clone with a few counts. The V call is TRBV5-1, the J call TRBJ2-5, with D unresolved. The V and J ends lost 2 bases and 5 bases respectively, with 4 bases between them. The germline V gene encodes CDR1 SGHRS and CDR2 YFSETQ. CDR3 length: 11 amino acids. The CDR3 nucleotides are TGCGCCAGCAGCTTAAAGGAGACCCAGTACTTC. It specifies CASSLKETQYF. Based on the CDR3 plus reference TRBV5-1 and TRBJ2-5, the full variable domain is KAGVTQTPRYLIKTRGQQVTLSCSPISGHRSVSWYQQTPGQGLQFLFEYFSETQRNKGNFPGRFSGRQFSNSRSEMNVSTLELGDSALYLCASSLKETQYFGPGTRLLVL.

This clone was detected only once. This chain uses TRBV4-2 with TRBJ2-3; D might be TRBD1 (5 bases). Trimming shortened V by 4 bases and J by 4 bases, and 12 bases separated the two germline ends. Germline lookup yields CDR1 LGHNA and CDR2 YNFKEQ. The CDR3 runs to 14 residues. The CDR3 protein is CASSPGASSDTQYF. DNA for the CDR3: TGTGCCAGCAGCCCTGGGGCTAGTTCAGATACGCAGTATTTT.